Following are 9 T cell receptor beta chains from one sample sequenced in a study of glioma-infiltrating T cells. Amplification of TCR alpha and beta CDR3 regions from RNA used iRepertoire nested multiplex PCR. Each CDR3 protein gets one entry after TCRdb re-called the multiplex PCR reads with MiXCR. The sample gives roughly 350,000 distinct CDR3 sequences, about 40% of which show up once; about 12% is in the top ten. Sequencing input: glioma tissue, nonneoplastic brain tissue, or PBMCs (not recorded which). These receptor sequences come from a human donor with low-grade glioma or glioblastoma, undergoing nonglioma brain surgery, or in good health (not recorded which).

This clonotype was seen a few times. This sequence joins TRBV2 and TRBJ2-7, with TRBD2 matching over 13 bases. V lost 7 bases and J lost 0; bases outside the gene matches: 6. The CDR3 has 16 amino acids. CDR1 is SNHLY, CDR2 FYNNEI, per germline. The chain's CDR3 is CASTGLAGFRSYEQYF. In nucleotides, the CDR3 is TGTGCCAGCACGGGACTAGCGGGATTTCGCTCCTACGAGCAGTACTTC.

About this clonotype itself: This may be a read error, as it is one base from a much larger clone. This chain connects TRBV27 to TRBJ1-1; TRBD1 matches 9 bases. CDR3 length: 15 residues. After removal of 3 bases from V and 4 bases from J, the junction contained 6 bases not matched to a gene. CDR1 and CDR2 (germline): MNHEY, SMNVEV (reference sequence). The CDR3 DNA reads as TGTGCCAGCAGTTTTCAGGACAGGGGCAGCACTGAAGCTTTCTTT. Translating gives CASSFQDRGSTEAFF.

The chain uses TRBV27 and TRBJ1-3, with a tentative D call TRBD1 (6 bases). The germline gives CDR1 MNHEY, CDR2 SMNVEV (reference sequence). The CDR3 has 14 amino acids. Between the trimmed V and J ends, which lost 5 bases and 9 bases, there was a span of 17 bases. As DNA, the CDR3 is TGTGCCAGCAGTAAACAGGGCTCTGGATGCACCATATATTTT. This codes for CASSKQGSGCTIYF.

The chain joins TRBV4-3 to TRBJ2-7, with 8 bases matching TRBD2. The CDR3 consists of 19 residues. The V segment lost 1 base and the J segment 1 base; nucleotides outside the gene matches: 15. The germline gives CDR1 LGHNA, CDR2 YSLEER. In DNA form, the CDR3 reads TGCGCCAGCAGCCAAGTATCCGGGACTAGTAGAACCTCTTCCTACGAGCAGTACTTC. It yields the protein CASSQVSGTSRTSSYEQYF.

A single count supports this clonotype. The chain is built from TRBV6-1 and TRBJ2-1; D is ambiguous. In germline, CDR1 is MNHNS, CDR2 SASEGT. The V end lost 4 bases, the J end lost 10 bases, and 8 bases lay between the germline ends. This CDR3 spans 11 amino acids. CDR3 sequence: CASSGVGEQFF. The CDR3 DNA follows: TGTGCCAGCAGTGGAGTTGGCGAGCAGTTCTTC.

To note about this clonotype: This may be a read error: a much more frequent sequence differs by one nucleotide. J is TRBJ2-3 and V is TRBV28; 11 nucleotides match TRBD1. Per the germline V gene, CDR1 is MDHEN and CDR2 is SYDVKM. The CDR3 runs to 14 residues. CDR3 DNA: TGTGCCGGCAGTTTGGACAGGGGGCCAGATACGCAGTATTTT. Its translation: CAGSLDRGPDTQYF.

At least ten counts were recorded for this clonotype. At one end, the junction sequence differs from germline, possibly due to a read error. The rearrangement links TRBV6-5 to TRBJ1-5; D not certain. Germline assignment: CDR1 MNHEY and CDR2 SVGAGI. This CDR3 region has 15 residues. The chain's CDR3 is CASSNSGRSNQPQHF. The CDR3 nucleotides read TGTGCCAGCAGTAACTCAGGTAGAAGCAATCAGCCCCAGCATTTT.

The chain employs TRBV14 and TRBJ2-2, with no clear D. Germline CDR1 and CDR2: SGHDN and FVKESK. CDR3 size: 15 residues. V was clipped by 0 bases and J by 2 bases, with 7 bases between them. For the CDR3, the DNA is TGTGCCAGCAGCCAAGATGCCGTAAACACCGGGGAGCTGTTTTTT. Protein: CASSQDAVNTGELFF.

On this clonotype itself: The CDR3 end shows no conserved phenylalanine or tryptophan, and so a read error is likely. The rearrangement uses TRBV28 and TRBJ2-5; no reliable D call. Germline lookup yields CDR1 MDHEN and CDR2 SYDVKM. Trimming took 0 bases from V and 4 from J, leaving 21 bases between them. This CDR3 region has 18 residues. The CDR3 is CASSLWARQRERRETQYL. The CDR3 bases are TGTGCCAGCAGTTTATGGGCACGTCAGCGAGAAAGGCGAGAGACCCAGTACCTC.